These T cell receptor beta chains were read from a single sample in a study of T-cell reconstitution after alpha-beta-depleted transplantation in children. Via MiXCR, TCRdb re-called the PCR reads, giving one row per CDR3 protein. The data contain roughly 490,000 distinct CDR3 sequences, 11% of them singletons. Sequencing was performed on PBMCs, mostly from graft donor cells, taken 180 days after TCRalphabeta/CD19-depleted stem cell transplant. The source is a female patient aged 2-15 years who had a stem cell transplant for aplastic anemia, so the T cells may come from the graft donor. Both conserved end residues are part of each CDR3. The D gene is left open where the match is weak. Size is omitted from some rows. Given values are once, few, many or a class for expanded clones.

D	J	V	size	length	DNA	CDR3
.	TRBJ2-7	TRBV9	few	14	TGTGCCAGCAGCCCCCAGGGGACGGCCTACGAGCAGTACTTC	CASSPQGTAYEQYF
.	TRBJ2-1	TRBV24-1	.	15	TGTGCCACCAGTGATTCACCCCGACCCTACAATGAGCAGTTCTTC	CATSDSPRPYNEQFF
.	TRBJ2-6	TRBV28	few	18	TGTGCCAGCAGTCCCATACCAGGGAAGGTAGGTGGGGCCAACGTCCTGACTTTC	CASSPIPGKVGGANVLTF
.	TRBJ1-1	TRBV10-3	.	13	TGTGCCATCAGTGAGTCCGTAGGGCAAGAAGCTTTCTTT	CAISESVGQEAFF
TRBD2	TRBJ2-1	TRBV6-2/TRBV6-3	once	15	TGTGCCAGCAGTTACCGGCGGGAGCCCTACAATGAGCAGTTCTTC	CASSYRREPYNEQFF
TRBD1	TRBJ1-6	TRBV7-8	few	17	TGTGCCAGCAGCTTAGCGTCCAACCTAGGGGGCTACTCACCCCTCCACTTT	CASSLASNLGGYSPLHF
.	TRBJ2-7	TRBV5-6	.	16	TGTGCCAGCAGCTTGGGGGGCCTGCTTCTCTCCTACGAGCAGTACTTC	CASSLGGLLLSYEQYF
.	TRBJ2-3	TRBV29-1	few	12	TGCAGCTCAGGATCAGGACGCGATACGCAGTATTTT	CSSGSGRDTQYF
.	TRBJ2-3	TRBV10-2	few	13	TGCGCCAGCAAAGGGCAGGGCACAGATACGCAGTATTTT	CASKGQGTDTQYF
.	TRBJ1-3	TRBV7-2	.	15	TGTGCCAGCAGCCAGCGGCCAGGGTCTGGAAACACCATATATTTT	CASSQRPGSGNTIYF
TRBD1	TRBJ2-1	TRBV4-2	many	18	TGTGCCAGCAGCCAAGGGACAGGGGACGGGACCGGTTTTCGAGAGCAGTTCTTC	CASSQGTGDGTGFREQFF
.	TRBJ2-4	TRBV7-8	many	14	TGTGCCAGCAGCTCCTTTCTAGCCAAAAACATTCAGTACTTC	CASSSFLAKNIQYF
.	TRBJ1-1	TRBV9	.	15	TGTGCCAGCAGCGTAGAAAGGGGTCTGAACACTGAAGCTTTCTTT	CASSVERGLNTEAFF
TRBD1	TRBJ2-1	TRBV28	.	15	TGTGCCAGCACCCCGGGACAGGGAGTCCCCAATGAGCAGTTCTTC	CASTPGQGVPNEQFF
TRBD2	TRBJ2-7	TRBV20-1	few	18	TGCAGTGCTCCACATTTGGGACTAGCGGGAGCTGGGGTCTACGAGCAGTACTTC	CSAPHLGLAGAGVYEQYF
TRBD1	TRBJ1-2	TRBV5-5	.	18	TGTGCCAGCAGCTTGGGATGGACAGGTGCCATGGGGGTCTATGGCTACACCTTC	CASSLGWTGAMGVYGYTF
.	TRBJ2-3	TRBV9	many	12	TGTGCCAGCAGCGTAGAAAGAGATACGCAGTATTTT	CASSVERDTQYF
.	TRBJ2-7	TRBV28	.	14	TGTGCCAGTACTAGACAACCAAGCTCCTACGAGCAGTACTTC	CASTRQPSSYEQYF
.	TRBJ1-1	TRBV6-1	few	15	TGTGCCAGCAGTCCTCGGGGAGGGGTCCCAACTGAAGCTTTCTTT	CASSPRGGVPTEAFF
.	TRBJ2-2	TRBV7-3	.	14	TGTGCCAGCAGTTCTACCGCTGGCACCGGGGAGCTGTTTTTT	CASSSTAGTGELFF
.	TRBJ1-2	TRBV7-6	.	16	TGTGCCAGCAGCTTAGGAGCCTCCAGGGGAAGCTATGGCTACACCTTC	CASSLGASRGSYGYTF
TRBD1	TRBJ1-4	TRBV18	few	16	TGTGCCAGCTCACCGCCAGGACAGGGCTCTTATGAAAAACTGTTTTTT	CASSPPGQGSYEKLFF
.	TRBJ2-3	TRBV28	.	17	TGTGCCAGCAGTACGGACGGGGAACTCGTAAACACAGATACGCAGTATTTT	CASSTDGELVNTDTQYF
.	TRBJ2-1	TRBV28	.	15	TGTGCCAGCAGTCTTACTAGCACCTTTTACAATGAGCAGTTCTTC	CASSLTSTFYNEQFF
TRBD1	TRBJ1-5	TRBV29-1	many	13	TGCAGCGTCACAGGGGGAAGGGGACAGCCCCAGCATTTT	CSVTGGRGQPQHF
.	TRBJ1-5	TRBV19	.	15	TGTGCCAGTGGCACGGGGGTTGTGGGGCATCAGCCCCAGCATTTT	CASGTGVVGHQPQHF
TRBD2	TRBJ2-1	TRBV6-2/TRBV6-3	.	19	TGTGCCAGCAGGCGCACAGGGAGGACTAGCGGGAGCGATTTCAATGAGCAGTTCTTC	CASRRTGRTSGSDFNEQFF
TRBD2	TRBJ2-2	TRBV5-1	few	17	TGCGCCAGCAGTCCGCCTACTAGCGGGAGGTTCACCGGGGAGCTGTTTTTT	CASSPPTSGRFTGELFF
.	TRBJ2-1	TRBV6-2/TRBV6-3	.	12	TGTGCCAGCGGACACCCGAACAATGAGCAGTTCTTC	CASGHPNNEQFF
.	TRBJ1-6	TRBV11-2	few	15	TGTGCCAGCAGCCTAAATACAGGCCTGAATTCACCCCTCCACTTT	CASSLNTGLNSPLHF
.	TRBJ2-1	TRBV9	few	14	TGTGCCAGCACAAGCGGGCCCTCCTACAATGAGCAGTTCTTC	CASTSGPSYNEQFF
.	TRBJ1-2	TRBV7-9	.	16	TGTGCCAGCAGCTTAGCAGGGGTGGTCTACGACTATGGCTACACCTTC	CASSLAGVVYDYGYTF
.	TRBJ1-1	TRBV5-6	.	12	TGTGCCAGCAGCGTACAAAACACTGAAGCTTTCTTT	CASSVQNTEAFF
.	TRBJ1-2	TRBV28	.	13	TGTGCCATAACGGACCGCCTGGGGTATGGCTACACCTTC	CAITDRLGYGYTF
.	TRBJ1-5	TRBV20-1	.	13	TGCAGTGCAAACCGAGCGACTGGTCAGCCCCAGCATTTT	CSANRATGQPQHF
.	TRBJ2-1	TRBV29-1	.	12	TGCAGCGTTGAATCGGGTTACAATGAGCAGTTCTTC	CSVESGYNEQFF
.	TRBJ2-7	TRBV5-1	few	14	TGCGCCAGCAGCTTGTTATTACCTACCTACGAGCAGTACTTC	CASSLLLPTYEQYF
.	TRBJ2-1	TRBV15	many	14	TGTGCCACCAGCAGAGATTGGGGGGCCTATGAGCAGTTCTTC	CATSRDWGAYEQFF
.	TRBJ2-1	TRBV4-3	.	15	TGCGCCAGCAGCCAAATGACTCTAAAGTACAATGAGCAGTTCTTC	CASSQMTLKYNEQFF
.	TRBJ2-3	TRBV12-3/TRBV12-4	.	14	TGTGCCAGCAGTTCTTCAGGGGGCACAGATACGCAGTATTTT	CASSSSGGTDTQYF
.	TRBJ2-2	TRBV27	.	18	TGTGCCAGTTCAAGGGAAGACGTAGGACGGATGAACACCGGGGAGCTGTTTTTT	CASSREDVGRMNTGELFF
.	TRBJ1-2	TRBV30	few	10	TGTGCCTGGATTCTAGTGGGCTACACCTTC	CAWILVGYTF
.	TRBJ2-7	TRBV10-2	few	13	TGCGCCAGCAACGACCGGGGGCCTCACGAGCAGTACTTC	CASNDRGPHEQYF
.	TRBJ2-1	TRBV5-6	.	16	TGTGCCAGCAGCTCAATCGGGGGATTCTCCTACAATGAGCAGTTCTTC	CASSSIGGFSYNEQFF
.	TRBJ2-3	TRBV6-6	many	12	TGTGCCAGCAGGCCCAGGGCAGATACGCAGTATTTT	CASRPRADTQYF
.	TRBJ2-1	TRBV28	few	18	TGTGCCAGCAGTTTACGCCACGGGGGGTGGGGGCAGTACAATGAGCAGTTCTTC	CASSLRHGGWGQYNEQFF
TRBD1	TRBJ2-1	TRBV24-1	few	16	TGTGCCACCAGTGATTTGGCCGGGACAGGCTACAATGAGCAGTTCTTC	CATSDLAGTGYNEQFF
.	TRBJ2-1	TRBV18	.	14	TGTGCCAGCTCACCCCGACAGTCCTACAATGAGCAGTTCTTC	CASSPRQSYNEQFF
TRBD2	TRBJ2-1	TRBV20-1	.	14	TGCAGTGGGACGGGACTAGCGACAAACAATGAGCAGTTCTTC	CSGTGLATNNEQFF
.	TRBJ2-7	TRBV6-2/TRBV6-3	.	13	TGTGCCAGCAGTTCAACCAGGGTCCACGAGCAGTACTTC	CASSSTRVHEQYF
TRBD2	TRBJ2-1	TRBV7-2	many	15	TGTGCCAGCAGCTTCCAAGCGGGGGCGATAAATGAGCAGTTCTTC	CASSFQAGAINEQFF
.	TRBJ2-5	TRBV18	few	17	TGTGCCAGCTCACCATACATCAGCTGGAGGGAGCGAGAGACCCAGTACTTC	CASSPYISWRERETQYF
.	TRBJ2-1	TRBV7-3	.	15	TGTGCCAGCAGCTCACAGGGACAAACCTACAATGAGCAGTTCTTC	CASSSQGQTYNEQFF
TRBD2	TRBJ2-7	TRBV20-1	.	17	TGCAGTGCTACGGGACTAGCGGGAGGGCCAGGGTCTCACGAGCAGTACTTC	CSATGLAGGPGSHEQYF
.	TRBJ1-4	TRBV10-3	few	14	TGTGCCATCAGTGACCGGGGCTCTAATGAAAAACTGTTTTTT	CAISDRGSNEKLFF
.	TRBJ2-6	TRBV12-3/TRBV12-4	.	15	TGTGCCAGCAGCCTTGAGGGACTTGGGGCCAACGTCCTGACTTTC	CASSLEGLGANVLTF